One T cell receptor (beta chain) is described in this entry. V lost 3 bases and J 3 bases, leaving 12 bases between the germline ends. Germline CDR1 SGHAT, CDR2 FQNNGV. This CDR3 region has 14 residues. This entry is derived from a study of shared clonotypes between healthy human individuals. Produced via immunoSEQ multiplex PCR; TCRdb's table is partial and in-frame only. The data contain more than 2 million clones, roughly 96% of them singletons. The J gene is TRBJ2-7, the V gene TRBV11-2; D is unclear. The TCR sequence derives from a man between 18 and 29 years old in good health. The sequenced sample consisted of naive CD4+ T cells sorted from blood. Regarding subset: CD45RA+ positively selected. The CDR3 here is CASSLEDGNYEQYF. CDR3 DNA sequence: TGTGCCAGCAGCTTGGAAGACGGAAACTACGAGCAGTACTTC.